This TCR beta chain came from a study of cytomegalovirus exposure and HLA in healthy donors. CDR1 is SEHNR, CDR2 FQNEAQ, per germline (reference sequence). V dropped 3 bases and J dropped 5 bases, with 10 bases sitting between them. The CDR3 consists of 13 residues. Details on this clone: Its antigen is currently unknown.

Primers included in the PCR were 60 Vbeta and 13 Jbeta primers. Measured with immunoSEQ multiplex PCR; TCRdb has only the in-frame clones, and not every one. The sample records 200,000 or so clones, 76% being singletons. Study observations and caveats: The dataset shows that most TCR sequences were rare, while some public TCRs occurred in many donors. Most CMV-associated TCR beta chains appeared HLA-restricted in a later analysis.

The chain recombines TRBV7-9 with TRBJ2-5; possibly TRBD2 for D (6 bases). Specimen: PBMCs. The TCR was taken from a man younger than 35 in good health and CMV-seronegative. In DNA form, the CDR3 reads TGTGCCAGCAGCTTCAGACTAGGGGAGACCCAGTACTTC. This encodes CASSFRLGETQYF.